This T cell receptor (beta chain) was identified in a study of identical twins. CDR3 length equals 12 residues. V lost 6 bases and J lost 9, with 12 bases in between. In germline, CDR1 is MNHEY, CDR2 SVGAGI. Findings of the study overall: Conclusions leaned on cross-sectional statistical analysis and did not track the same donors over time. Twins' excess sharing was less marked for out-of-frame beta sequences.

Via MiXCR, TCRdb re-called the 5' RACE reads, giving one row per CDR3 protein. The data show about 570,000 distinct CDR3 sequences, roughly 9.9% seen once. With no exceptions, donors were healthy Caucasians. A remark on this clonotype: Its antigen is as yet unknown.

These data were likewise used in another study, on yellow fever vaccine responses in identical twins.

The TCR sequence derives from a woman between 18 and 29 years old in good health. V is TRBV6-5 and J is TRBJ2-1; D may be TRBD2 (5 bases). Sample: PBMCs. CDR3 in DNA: TGTGCCAGCAGCCGGGGAATCGGTGAGCAGTTCTTC. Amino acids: CASSRGIGEQFF.